Below, one T cell receptor (beta chain) is given with its context. This record comes from a study of blood T cell repertoires in COVID-19. Looking at the study overall: COVID-19 samples collected from the United States, Italy and Spain covered acute and convalescent phases. Sample material is recorded as cDNA or gDNA derived from T cells, B-cell-depleted T cells, or PBMCs.

Original analysis: By means of reference gene primer amplification, nucleated cell counts were estimated. The repertoire was sequenced with immunoSEQ multiplex PCR; TCRdb's copy has only in-frame clones and lacks some. The V and J calls and clone size come from that table; D and trimming were worked out from the DNA. The sample gives roughly 230,000 clones, approximately 81% of which show up once; about 3.6% is in the top ten. With 6 bases removed from V and 5 bases from J, the gap between germline ends came to 14 bases. CDR3 length equals 14 residues. Germline-derived CDR1 and CDR2 are MNHNS and SASEGT.

The receptor's source is a woman older than 75 with acute or convalescent COVID-19. The material sequenced was peripheral blood. V is TRBV6-1 and J is TRBJ1-5; a possible D gene is TRBD1 (5 bases). The CDR3, as DNA: TGTGCCAGCAGCAGAAGGGGAAAATATCAGCCCCAGCATTTT. This encodes CASSRRGKYQPQHF.